This TCR beta chain appears in the sequencing data of a study of CD8 T cells in Susac syndrome. RNA, at about 0.45 to 1 ug, was reverse transcribed with random hexamers. Using its own MiXCR run on the immunoSEQ multiplex PCR reads, TCRdb lists one record per CDR3 protein. This sample carries under 200,000 distinct CDR3 sequences, 95% of them seen once, and the ten largest clones take 0.075% to 0.1%. Material: CD4+ T cells from PBMCs. This receptor was identified in a human donor with Susac syndrome.

As DNA, the CDR3 is TGTGCCAGCACCTCTCGAGGTTCGGCCGGGGAGCTGTTTTTT. Its protein product is CASTSRGSAGELFF. This rearrangement joins TRBV9 to TRBJ2-2, with D unresolved. CDR1 SGDLS and CDR2 YYNGEE come from the germline V gene. The CDR3 sequence is 14 residues long. The V and J ends lost 6 bases and 6 bases respectively, with 15 bases between them. Variable domain in full (rest from reference TRBV9 and TRBJ2-2): DSGVTQTPKHLITATGQRVTLRCSPRSGDLSVYWYQQSLDQGLQFLIQYYNGEERAKGNILERFSAQQFPDLHSELNLSSLELGDSALYFCASTSRGSAGELFFGEGSRLTVL.